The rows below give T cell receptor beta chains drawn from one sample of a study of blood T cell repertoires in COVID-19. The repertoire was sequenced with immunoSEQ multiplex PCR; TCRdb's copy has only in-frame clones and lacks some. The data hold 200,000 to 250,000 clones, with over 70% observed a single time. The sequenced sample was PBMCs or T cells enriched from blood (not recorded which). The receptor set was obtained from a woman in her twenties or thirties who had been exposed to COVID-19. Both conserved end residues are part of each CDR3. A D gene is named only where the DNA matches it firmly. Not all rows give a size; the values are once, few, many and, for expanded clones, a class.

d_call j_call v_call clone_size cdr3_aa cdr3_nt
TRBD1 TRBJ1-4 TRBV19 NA CASSITRGAIGEKLFF TGTGCCAGTAGTATTACCAGGGGGGCCATAGGTGAAAAACTGTTTTTT
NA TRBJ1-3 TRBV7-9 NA CASRPFTGNSGNTIYF TGTGCCAGCAGACCGTTTACAGGGAACTCTGGAAACACCATATATTTT
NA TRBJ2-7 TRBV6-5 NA CASSYVGGAYEQYF TGTGCCAGCAGTTACGTAGGGGGGGCCTACGAGCAGTACTTC
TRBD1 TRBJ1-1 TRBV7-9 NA CASSVAGGLVAFF TGTGCCAGCAGCGTGGCAGGGGGCCTAGTAGCTTTCTTT
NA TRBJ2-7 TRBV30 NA CAWSGGSHYEQYF TGTGCCTGGAGTGGCGGCAGCCACTACGAGCAGTACTTC
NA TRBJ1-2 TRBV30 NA CAWSMSAGANGYTF TGTGCCTGGAGCATGTCTGCGGGGGCTAATGGCTACACCTTC
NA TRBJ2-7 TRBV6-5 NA CASSYLSGQYPYEQYF TGTGCCAGCAGTTACTTATCCGGACAGTACCCCTACGAGCAGTACTTC
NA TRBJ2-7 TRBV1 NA CTSSSGLDGAAYEQYF TGCACCAGCAGCTCTGGACTAGACGGAGCCGCCTACGAGCAGTACTTC
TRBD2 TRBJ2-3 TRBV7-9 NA CASRPGLATDTQYF TGTGCCAGCCGACCGGGACTAGCAACAGATACGCAGTATTTT
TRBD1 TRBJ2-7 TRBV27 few CASSQGQSYEQYF TGTGCCAGCAGTCAGGGACAGAGCTACGAGCAGTACTTC
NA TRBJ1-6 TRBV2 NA CASSAGLDSPLHF TGTGCCAGCAGTGCAGGGTTGGATTCACCCCTCCACTTT
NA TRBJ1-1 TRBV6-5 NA CASSYAENTEAFF TGTGCCAGCAGTTATGCGGAGAACACTGAAGCTTTCTTT
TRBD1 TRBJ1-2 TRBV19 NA CASSIVGQGAISGYTF TGTGCCAGTAGTATAGTGGGACAGGGGGCGATCTCTGGCTACACCTTC
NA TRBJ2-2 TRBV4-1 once CASSPLQLKRRGNTGELFF TGCGCCAGCAGCCCTTTACAACTGAAGCGGAGGGGGAACACCGGGGAGCTGTTTTTT
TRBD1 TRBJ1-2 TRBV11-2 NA CASSPLRGTADYGYTF TGTGCCAGCAGCCCCCTGCGCGGGACAGCGGACTATGGCTACACCTTC